Listed here is a single TCR beta chain. TCRdb fed the RT-PCR reads into MiXCR, producing one record per CDR3 protein. The sample contains hundreds of thousands of distinct CDR3 sequences, 13% to 15% of which appear only once. After removal of 7 bases from V and 7 bases from J, the junction contained 11 bases not matched to a gene. The germline V gene has CDR1 MNHNS and CDR2 SASEGT. The CDR3 covers 14 residues. The sample consisted of memory CD4+ T cells from blood. The chain combines TRBV6-1 with TRBJ1-2; 8 nucleotides line up with TRBD1. The sequence was collected from a female donor in good health, serving as a healthy control. Written as DNA, the CDR3 is TGTGCCAGCAAATTACAGGGGGAGATGATTGGCTACACCTTC. This codes for CASKLQGEMIGYTF.